What follows are 20 T cell receptor beta chains derived from one specimen sequenced in a study of shared clonotypes between healthy human individuals. Here immunoSEQ multiplex PCR was the method, and the copy in TCRdb shows in-frame clones only, minus some. The sample gives 550,000 to 800,000 clones, less than 95% of which show up once; 30% to 40% is in the top ten. The material sequenced was memory CD8+ T cells from PBMCs. Indicated subset: CD45RO+ cells pooled with CCR7-negative TemRA cells. All receptors derive from a man aged 18 to 29 in good health. Some clones in this sample may be carry-over from other donors' samples.

This clone was counted a single time. The rearrangement links TRBV5-1 to TRBJ1-1; D gene unclear. CDR1 is SGHRS and CDR2 is YFSETQ in the germline V gene. The V gene lost 0 bases and the J gene lost 1 base, with 10 bases spanning the gap. This CDR3 comprises 15 residues. The CDR3 sequence is CASSLAGGPNTEAFF. The CDR3 nucleotides are TGCGCCAGCAGCTTGGCGGGAGGTCCGAACACTGAAGCTTTCTTT.

The rearrangement links TRBV9 to TRBJ1-1; the D is unclear. The V gene's germline CDR1 is SGDLS and CDR2 YYNGEE. The CDR3 extends over 14 amino acids. Trimming pared 0 bases from V and 6 bases from J, leaving 12 bases between. The CDR3 DNA reads as TGTGCCAGCAGCGTAGAAGCACGCCAGGCTGAAGCTTTCTTT. Its protein product is CASSVEARQAEAFF. The full variable domain, its missing parts supplied by reference TRBV9 and TRBJ1-1, is DSGVTQTPKHLITATGQRVTLRCSPRSGDLSVYWYQQSLDQGLQFLIQYYNGEERAKGNILERFSAQQFPDLHSELNLSSLELGDSALYFCASSVEARQAEAFFGQGTRLTVV.

V and J are TRBV5-1 and TRBJ2-1, with TRBD2 as a possible D gene (7 bases). Germline lookup yields CDR1 SGHRS and CDR2 YFSETQ. The CDR3 has 18 amino acids. V was clipped by 0 bases and J by 0 bases, with 16 bases between them. The CDR3 region is CASSLAGASGSSYNEQFF. CDR3 nucleotide sequence: TGCGCCAGCAGCTTGGCGGGGGCTAGCGGAAGCTCCTACAATGAGCAGTTCTTC.

The table lists this clone with a count of one. The gene calls are TRBV30 and TRBJ2-7, with 8 bases aligning to TRBD1. Germline values: CDR1 GTSNPN, CDR2 SVGIG (reference sequence). The CDR3 contains 13 residues. Trimming took 2 bases from V and 7 from J; bases not matched to a gene: 7. CDR3 in amino acids: CAWSPGTGLEQYF. The DNA for the CDR3 is TGTGCCTGGAGTCCGGGGACAGGTCTGGAGCAGTACTTC.

The count of this clone is one. This chain joins TRBV5-1 and TRBJ2-7; 16 positions agree with TRBD2. The trim removed 0 bases at V and 5 bases at J, leaving 5 bases unmatched. Germline V gene lookup returns CDR1 SGHRS and CDR2 YFSETQ. The CDR3 has 17 residues. As DNA, the CDR3 is TGCGCCAGCAGCTTGGACGGGACTAGCGGGAGGGGGAACGAGCAGTACTTC. Translation: CASSLDGTSGRGNEQYF.

This clone was recorded once. This sample includes further DNA sequences coding for the same CDR3. The chain joins TRBV9 to TRBJ2-7, with 10 bases fitting TRBD1. Germline lookup yields CDR1 SGDLS and CDR2 YYNGEE. The CDR3 has 15 amino acids. After removal of 2 bases from V and 1 base from J, the junction contained 3 bases not matched to a gene. The chain's CDR3 is CASSVGDRGSYEQYF. The CDR3 region has the DNA TGTGCCAGCAGCGTGGGGGACAGGGGATCCTACGAGCAGTACTTC.

The J gene is TRBJ1-5, the V gene TRBV27, with D perhaps matching TRBD1 (6 bases). This CDR3 is built from 15 residues. Germline V lookup: CDR1 MNHEY, CDR2 SMNVEV (reference sequence). The V gene lost 6 bases and the J gene lost 0 bases, with 12 bases spanning the gap. The DNA for the CDR3 is TGTGCCAGCAGCCGCGGGACATATAGCAATCAGCCCCAGCATTTT. Amino acids: CASSRGTYSNQPQHF.

This clone occurred a few times. The chain joins TRBV6-4 to TRBJ2-3, with TRBD2 identical over 11 bases. V dropped 2 bases and J dropped 4; count of bases not matched to a gene: 2. CDR1 MRHNA and CDR2 SNTAGT come from the germline V gene. This CDR3 comprises 15 residues. CDR3 coding DNA: TGTGCCAGCAGTGACGCTAGCGGGAGGCCAGATACGCAGTATTTT. Encoded protein: CASSDASGRPDTQYF.

The chain joins TRBV28 to TRBJ2-7; D might be TRBD1 or TRBD2, each matching 5 bases. Germline loops: CDR1 MDHEN, CDR2 SYDVKM. The CDR3 totals 12 residues. V dropped 3 bases and J dropped 6 bases, with 9 bases sitting between them. The CDR3 here is CASSFGDAEQYF. The CDR3, as DNA: TGTGCCAGCAGTTTCGGGGACGCCGAGCAGTACTTC.

In this sample, this clone turned up once. Germline is not matched at one junction end, which may reflect a read error. The chain carries TRBV2 and TRBJ1-2; TRBD1 aligns across 10 bases. Germline CDR1 is SNHLY and CDR2 is FYNNEI. The CDR3 has 15 residues. CDR3 amino acids: CASSEDRGRSYGYTF. CDR3 nucleotides: TGTGCCAGCAGCGAAGACAGGGGGCGTTCCTATGGCTACACCTTC.

The rearrangement uses TRBV11-2 and TRBJ2-1, with no clear D. Between the trimmed V and J ends, which lost 3 bases and 5 bases, there was a span of 11 bases. CDR1 and CDR2 from the germline V gene are SGHAT and FQNNGV. This CDR3 comprises 14 residues. This chain's CDR3 is CASSFITSHNEQFF. Here the CDR3 DNA reads TGTGCCAGCAGCTTTATTACGTCCCACAATGAGCAGTTCTTC.

The chain joins TRBV13 to TRBJ1-2; D perhaps matches TRBD1 (6 bases). This CDR3 region has 14 residues. Looked up from germline, CDR1 is PRHDT and CDR2 is FYEKMQ (reference sequence). The V end lost 5 bases, the J end lost 2 bases, and 12 bases lay between the germline ends. Here the CDR3 DNA reads TGTGCCAGCAGCACCAGGGGCTGGAACTATGGCTACACCTTC. It codes for CASSTRGWNYGYTF.

DNA for the CDR3: TGTGCCAGCAGTGCGCCCTACGAGCAGTACTTC. Protein: CASSAPYEQYF. The chain links TRBV6-1 to TRBJ2-5; D is uncertain. The J call may be in error: the DNA end matches TRBJ2-7 better. Germline V lookup: CDR1 MNHNS, CDR2 SASEGT. The CDR3 runs to 11 residues.

J is TRBJ2-7 and V is TRBV2; the D gene could be TRBD1 or TRBD2 (5 bases each). The V end lost 2 bases, the J end lost 3 bases, and 14 bases lay between the germline ends. The CDR3 spans 15 residues. Germline CDR1 reads SNHLY; CDR2 reads FYNNEI. The chain's CDR3 is CASSELGTTVYEQYF. CDR3 DNA: TGTGCCAGCAGTGAATTGGGGACCACCGTCTACGAGCAGTACTTC.

This clone was detected only once. V and J are TRBV28 and TRBJ2-1, with TRBD2 identical over 7 bases. The germline V gene has CDR1 MDHEN and CDR2 SYDVKM. V was pared by 4 bases and J by 2 bases, with 17 bases of the junction left unmatched. The CDR3 sequence is 19 residues long. CDR3 DNA: TGTGCCAGCAGTTCTCCCCGAAATGACGGGAGGATCCCCTACAATGAGCAGTTCTTC. This codes for CASSSPRNDGRIPYNEQFF.

This clone has only one observation. The J gene is TRBJ1-4, the V gene TRBV27; D call uncertain. The CDR3 consists of 14 residues. Trimming took 3 bases from V and 7 from J, leaving 12 bases between them. Germline CDR1 is MNHEY and CDR2 is SMNVEV (reference sequence). CDR3 in amino acids: CASSFGGGFEKLFF. CDR3 nucleotides: TGTGCCAGCAGTTTCGGTGGAGGGTTTGAAAAACTGTTTTTT.

This rearrangement joins TRBV12-5 to TRBJ2-1, with 9 nucleotides matching TRBD1. CDR3 size: 15 residues. Looked up from germline, CDR1 is LGHNT and CDR2 is FRNRAP. Germline trimming cut 1 base from V and 13 bases from J; bases unmatched to any gene: 11. As DNA, the CDR3 is TGTGCTAGTGGTTTGGACCGGACAGGGGACATCGGACAGTTCTTC. Amino acid sequence: CASGLDRTGDIGQFF.

This clone appeared once. The genes are TRBV9 and TRBJ1-1; D is possibly TRBD1 (6 bases). With 3 bases removed from V and 0 bases from J, the gap between germline ends came to 18 bases. This CDR3 is 17 amino acids long. The germline V gene encodes CDR1 SGDLS and CDR2 YYNGEE. This chain's CDR3 is CASSDGPVQGMNTEAFF. In DNA, the CDR3 is TGTGCCAGCAGCGACGGGCCCGTACAGGGAATGAACACTGAAGCTTTCTTT.

The CDR3 DNA follows: TGTGCCAGCAGCTTAGTAGCTAGCGTGTACAATGAGCAGTTCTTC. Its protein is CASSLVASVYNEQFF. The chain has TRBV7-8 and TRBJ2-1, with a tentative D call TRBD2 (6 bases). The CDR3 extends over 15 amino acids. Trimming took off 1 base at V and 4 bases at J, with 11 bases between the two ends. Germline V CDR1 and CDR2: SGHVS, FQNEAQ.

For this clone: In the same sample, other DNA sequences code for this CDR3. This chain links TRBV4-1 with TRBJ1-1, with D hard to call. Trimming shortened V by 1 base and J by 0 bases, and 6 bases separated the two germline ends. The CDR3 loop spans 14 amino acids. Germline V gene data show CDR1 as MGHRA and CDR2 as YSYEKL. CDR3 loop: CASSQGRLNTEAFF. The CDR3 DNA sequence: TGCGCCAGCAGCCAAGGCAGGCTGAACACTGAAGCTTTCTTT.